The present entry profiles one T cell receptor (beta chain) with its context. This entry is derived from a study of response to subunit inactivated influenza vaccine. TCRdb independently ran MiXCR on the RT-PCR reads; one entry per CDR3 protein. The sample lists some 540,000 distinct CDR3 sequences, roughly a quarter occurring once. V lost 5 bases to trimming and J lost 7 bases, with 10 bases between them. The CDR3 has 12 amino acids. The same specimen was also included in a second study, on T cells expressing NK-cell markers. That source adds: The cDNA for TCR beta came from 5'RACE template switching with UMIs. It was sorted CD3+CD56+NKG2C+, CD3+CD56+NKG2C- and CD3+CD56-NKG2C+ T cells that supplied the TCR beta repertoires. Of the CD8+ T cells in about 6 donors, 1.0-7.0% belonged to dominant NKG2C+ clonotypes.

This sequence joins TRBV12-3 or TRBV12-4 and TRBJ2-3; D not certain. The input for sequencing was CD4+ T cells sorted from PBMCs, taken 11 to 12 days after vaccination. The receptor comes from a man in his forties or fifties who received an inactivated influenza vaccine. In DNA, the CDR3 is TGTGCCAGCAGTCCATCAGACTATACGCAGTATTTT. The encoded protein is CASSPSDYTQYF.